Below are 3 T cell receptor beta chains sequenced from a single sample in a study of blood T cell repertoires in COVID-19. Using immunoSEQ multiplex PCR, the repertoire was profiled, and TCRdb retains in-frame clones only, with some absent. Altogether around 360,000 clones are present, approximately 87% being singletons, with the ten largest covering about 1.9%. The material sequenced was PBMCs or T cells enriched from blood (not recorded which). These receptors were collected from a man aged 40-55 years in a cohort exposed to, infected with or recovered from COVID-19 (not recorded which).

The V and J genes are TRBV2 and TRBJ2-3; 14 bases fit TRBD2. Trimming removed 6 bases from V and 4 bases from J; junction bases left unmatched: 0. Germline V lookup: CDR1 SNHLY, CDR2 FYNNEI. The CDR3 is 14 amino acids. For the CDR3, the DNA is TGTGCCAGCAGGGGACTAGCGGGAGCAGATACGCAGTATTTT. Translated, it gives CASRGLAGADTQYF.

This sequence joins TRBV19 and TRBJ2-3, with TRBD2 matching 10 bases. The V and J ends lost 4 bases and 7 bases, in that order; junction bases with no gene match: 5. This CDR3 spans 14 amino acids. Germline CDR1 and CDR2: LNHDA and SQIVND (reference sequence). The CDR3 DNA follows: TGTGCCAGTAGTACCACTAGCGGGGTAAATACGCAGTATTTT. This encodes CASSTTSGVNTQYF.

This chain uses TRBV7-9 with TRBJ1-5; D remains ambiguous. The CDR3 spans 15 residues. Germline CDR1 SEHNR, CDR2 FQNEAQ (reference sequence). Trimming shortened V by 0 bases and J by 0 bases, and 6 bases separated the two germline ends. CDR3 amino acids: CASSLAGDSNQPQHF. The CDR3, as DNA: TGTGCCAGCAGCTTAGCCGGGGATAGCAATCAGCCCCAGCATTTT.